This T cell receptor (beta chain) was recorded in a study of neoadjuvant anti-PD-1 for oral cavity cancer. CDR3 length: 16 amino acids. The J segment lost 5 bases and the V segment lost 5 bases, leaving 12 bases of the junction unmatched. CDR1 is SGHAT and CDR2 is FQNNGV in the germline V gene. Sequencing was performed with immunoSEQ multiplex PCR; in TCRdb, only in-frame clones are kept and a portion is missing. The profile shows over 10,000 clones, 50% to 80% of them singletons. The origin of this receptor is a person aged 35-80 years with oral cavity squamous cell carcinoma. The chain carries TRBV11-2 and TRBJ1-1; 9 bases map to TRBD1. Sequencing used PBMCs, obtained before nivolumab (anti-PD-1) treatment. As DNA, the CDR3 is TGTGCCAGCAGCGAGCACTTACAGGGGGCGCGGACTGAAGCTTTCTTT. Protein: CASSEHLQGARTEAFF.